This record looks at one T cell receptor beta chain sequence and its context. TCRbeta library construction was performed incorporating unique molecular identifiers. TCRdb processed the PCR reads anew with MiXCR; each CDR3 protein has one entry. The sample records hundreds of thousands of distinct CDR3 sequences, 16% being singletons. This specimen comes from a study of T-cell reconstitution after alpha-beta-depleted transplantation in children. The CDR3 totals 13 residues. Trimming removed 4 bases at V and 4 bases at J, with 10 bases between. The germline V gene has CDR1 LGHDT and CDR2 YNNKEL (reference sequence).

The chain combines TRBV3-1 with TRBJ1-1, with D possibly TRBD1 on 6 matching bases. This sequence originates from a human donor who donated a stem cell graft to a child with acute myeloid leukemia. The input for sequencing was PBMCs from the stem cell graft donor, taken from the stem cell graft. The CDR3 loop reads CASSLLQGTEAFF. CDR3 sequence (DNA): TGTGCCAGCAGCCTCCTACAGGGCACTGAAGCTTTCTTT.